This TCR beta chain derives from a study of cytomegalovirus exposure and HLA in healthy donors. V was cut by 1 base and J by 7 bases, with 16 bases left in between. CDR1 and CDR2 (germline): LGHNA, YNFKEQ. CDR3 length: 16 amino acids. It was with 60 Vbeta and 13 Jbeta primers that the PCR ran. The repertoire was sequenced with immunoSEQ multiplex PCR; TCRdb's copy has only in-frame clones and lacks some. The sample records around 200,000 clones, over 70% being singletons. With respect to this clone: Its antigen remains unidentified.

Study observations and caveats: Later on, a genetic analysis was performed. It linked a missense variant in DCLRE1C with V- and J-gene trimming of TCR beta.

The source material was PBMCs. The receptor comes from a woman aged 18-29 years in good health and CMV-seronegative. This rearrangement joins TRBV4-2 to TRBJ1-4; no clear D. CDR3 amino acids: CASSQGTGGLVEKLFF. Here the CDR3 DNA reads TGTGCCAGCAGCCAAGGGACCGGAGGGCTGGTTGAAAAACTGTTTTTT.